This TCR beta chain originates from a study of OX40 agonist ivuxolimab in advanced cancers. TCRdb keeps only in-frame clones here, not all; method: immunoSEQ multiplex PCR. This table has fewer than 85,000 clones, 80% to 90% appearing once. Germline CDR1 and CDR2: SGHVS and FNYEAQ. This CDR3 is 15 amino acids long. The V segment lost 7 bases and the J segment 5 bases; nucleotides outside the gene matches: 7. The sequence was obtained from an adult with an advanced solid tumor such as melanoma, head and neck, liver or kidney cancer. Sequenced here: CD4+ or CD8+ T cells sorted from blood, sampled in a trial of the OX40 agonist ivuxolimab. The chain links TRBV7-6 to TRBJ2-1; TRBD2 matches 11 bases. The CDR3 sequence is CASTSLAGGNNEQFF. The CDR3 coding sequence is TGTGCCAGCACCTCCCTAGCGGGGGGAAACAATGAGCAGTTCTTC. Full variable domain (missing parts from reference TRBV7-6 and TRBJ2-1): GAGVSQSPRYKVTKRGQDVALRCDPISGHVSLYWYRQALGQGPEFLTYFNYEAQQDKSGLPNDRFSAERPEGSISTLTIQRTEQRDSAMYRCASTSLAGGNNEQFFGPGTRLTVL.